This TCR beta chain was sequenced for a study of CD8+ T cells in alopecia areata. About the research overall: Treatment of the treated patients consisted of oral tofacitinib, 5 to 10 mg twice daily. Study observations and caveats: Sequence data from scalp samples additionally include resident alphabeta T cells of normal skin.

This CDR3 has 14 amino acids. Germline-derived CDR1 and CDR2 are MNHEY and SVGAGI. Trimming took 0 bases from V and 9 from J, leaving 14 bases between them. Sequencing relied on a cDNA template that was reverse transcribed from extracted RNA. TCRdb keeps only in-frame clones here, not all; method: immunoSEQ multiplex PCR. The sample includes over 200,000 clones, 55% to 70% of them seen just once. In regard to this clone: Its matching antigen is unknown.

The treatment is: oral pan-JAK inhibitor, 5-10 mg twice daily. The chain couples TRBV6-5 to TRBJ1-2, with D unclear. The receptor comes from a human donor with alopecia areata. This sample comprised CD4+ T cells sorted from blood, obtained at week 4, from a patient treated with tofacitinib. CDR3 nucleotide sequence: TGTGCCAGCAGTTACTCGATGAGTCATAGGAGCTACACCTTC. It is translated as CASSYSMSHRSYTF.